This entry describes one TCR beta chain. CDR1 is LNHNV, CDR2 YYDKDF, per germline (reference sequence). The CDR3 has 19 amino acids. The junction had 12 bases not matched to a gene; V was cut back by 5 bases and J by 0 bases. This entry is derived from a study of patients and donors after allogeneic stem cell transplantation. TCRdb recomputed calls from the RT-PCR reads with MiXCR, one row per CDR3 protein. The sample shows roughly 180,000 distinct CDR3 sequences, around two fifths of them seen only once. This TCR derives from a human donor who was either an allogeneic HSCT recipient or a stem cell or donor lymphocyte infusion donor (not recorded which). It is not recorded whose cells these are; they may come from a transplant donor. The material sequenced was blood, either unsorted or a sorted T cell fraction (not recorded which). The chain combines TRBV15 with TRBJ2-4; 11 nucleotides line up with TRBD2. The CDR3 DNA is TGTGCCACCAGCGGGGCTAGCGGGAGGTGGTATCTAGCCAAAAACATTCAGTACTTC. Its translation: CATSGASGRWYLAKNIQYF.